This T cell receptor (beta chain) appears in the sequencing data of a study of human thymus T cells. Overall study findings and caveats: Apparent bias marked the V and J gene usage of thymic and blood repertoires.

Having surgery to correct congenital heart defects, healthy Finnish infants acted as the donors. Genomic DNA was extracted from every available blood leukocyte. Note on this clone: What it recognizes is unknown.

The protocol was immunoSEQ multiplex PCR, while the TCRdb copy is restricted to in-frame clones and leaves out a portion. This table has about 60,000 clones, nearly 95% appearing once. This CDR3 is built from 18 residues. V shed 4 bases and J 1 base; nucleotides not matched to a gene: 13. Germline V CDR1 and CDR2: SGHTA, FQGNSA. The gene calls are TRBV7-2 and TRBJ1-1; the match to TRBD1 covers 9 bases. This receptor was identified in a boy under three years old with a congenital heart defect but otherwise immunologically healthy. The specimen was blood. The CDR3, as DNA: TGTGCCAGCAGCTCCTTGGGAAAAGGGGGACAGGGGAACACTGAAGCTTTCTTT. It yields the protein CASSSLGKGGQGNTEAFF. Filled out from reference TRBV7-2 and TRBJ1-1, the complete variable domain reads GAGVSQSPSNKVTEKGKDVELRCDPISGHTALYWYRQSLGQGLEFLIYFQGNSAPDKSGLPSDRFSAERTGGSVSTLTIQRTQQEDSAVYLCASSSLGKGGQGNTEAFFGQGTRLTVV.